This is a list of T cell receptor beta chains from one sample in a study of cytomegalovirus exposure and HLA in healthy donors. TCRdb keeps only in-frame clones here, not all; method: immunoSEQ multiplex PCR. This sample's clone table lists 70,000 to 80,000 clones. Material for sequencing was PBMCs. These receptors were obtained from a man aged 35-49 years in good health and CMV-seronegative. Both conserved end residues are trimmed from each CDR3. A D gene is named only where the DNA matches it firmly.

TRBD1	TRBV11-2	ASIRGQTSSYNSPLH
-	TRBV6-1	ASSEGGYYGYT
-	TRBV11-1	ASSLREMGYNEQF
-	TRBV25-1	ASSESTVAKNIQY
-	TRBV5-5	ASSLRNEATGELF
TRBD1	TRBV9	ASSPRTGTGANVLT
TRBD1	TRBV10-3	AISETTDRVFDNSPLH
-	TRBV2	ASSENGRSYGYT
-	TRBV7-5	ARSLSPWPQH
TRBD2	TRBV5-4	ASSQGLAGGSSYNEQF
-	TRBV9	ASSGSENYGYT
-	TRBV27	ASSLLQVHYNEQF
-	TRBV18	ASSPPIQGGRETQY
-	TRBV11-2	ASSLGGAFYGYT
TRBD2	TRBV6-1	ASSALSGGSTDTQY
TRBD2	TRBV5-1	ASSLFRGGIETQY
TRBD2	TRBV7-2	ASSLVGGGNTGELF
TRBD1	TRBV10-2	ASSESGTGLYGYT
TRBD1	TRBV9	ASSKLQGGYT
-	TRBV10-3	AISESRQGNGYT
-	TRBV6-1	ASGGHDSLNEKLF
-	TRBV7-8	ASSLGSGSAARFNNEQF
TRBD1	TRBV7-9	ASSLSGGRTQY
-	TRBV2	ASLRGTYEKLF
-	TRBV5-6	ASSIPRTYEQY
-	TRBV5-1	ASSLRTQETQY
TRBD1	TRBV2	ATKDRGPYEQY
-	TRBV7-9	ASSLDRTGELF